The 21 T cell receptor beta chains presented below share a single source sample, sequenced in a study of shared clonotypes between healthy human individuals. Using immunoSEQ multiplex PCR, the repertoire was profiled, and TCRdb retains in-frame clones only, with some absent. The repertoire has about 2 million clones, 85% to 95% of them found once; the top ten carry 0.13%. The sequencing input was naive CD4+ T cells sorted from blood. Subset in this sample: CD45RA+ positively selected. These receptors all stem from a young man in good health.

The chain links TRBV10-1 to TRBJ2-7; D is perhaps TRBD2 (5 bases). CDR1 WNHNN and CDR2 SYGVQD come from the germline V gene (reference sequence). There are 13 residues in the CDR3. V lost 3 bases and J lost 1, with 7 bases in between. This chain's CDR3 is CASSDGLSYEQYF. The DNA for the CDR3 is TGCGCCAGCAGTGATGGACTGTCCTACGAGCAGTACTTC.

V and J are TRBV10-3 and TRBJ1-3; D might be TRBD1 (5 bases). Per germline, CDR1 ENHRY and CDR2 SYGVKD. Trimming cost V 5 bases and J 0 bases, with 11 bases left between them. The CDR3 sequence is 15 residues long. CDR3 DNA sequence: TGTGCCATCAGTCAGGGCCCTAGCTCTGGAAACACCATATATTTT. Translating it yields CAISQGPSSGNTIYF.

The rearrangement links TRBV5-1 to TRBJ2-7; 8 bases line up with TRBD1. The V segment lost 0 bases and the J segment 2 bases; nucleotides outside the gene matches: 13. The CDR3 has 18 residues. Germline V gene sequence: CDR1 SGHRS, CDR2 YFSETQ. The CDR3 coding sequence is TGCGCCAGCAGCTTGGTCAGGACAGGGCCTCTCCTACCCTACGAGCAGTACTTC. Its translation: CASSLVRTGPLLPYEQYF. The full variable domain, completed using reference TRBV5-1 and TRBJ2-7, is KAGVTQTPRYLIKTRGQQVTLSCSPISGHRSVSWYQQTPGQGLQFLFEYFSETQRNKGNFPGRFSGRQFSNSRSEMNVSTLELGDSALYLCASSLVRTGPLLPYEQYFGPGTRLTVT.

The genes are TRBV6-5 and TRBJ2-7, with 8 bases fitting TRBD1. CDR1 and CDR2 (germline): MNHEY, SVGAGI. The trim removed 2 bases at V and 1 base at J, leaving 4 bases unmatched. CDR3 length equals 15 residues. CDR3 loop: CASSYKRQGSYEQYF. DNA of the CDR3: TGTGCCAGCAGTTACAAGAGACAGGGGTCCTACGAGCAGTACTTC.

V is TRBV19 and J is TRBJ1-2, with D unresolved. The V end lost 9 bases, the J end lost 4 bases, and 12 bases lay between the germline ends. The CDR3 is 12 residues long. CDR1 is LNHDA and CDR2 is SQIVND in the germline V gene (reference sequence). CDR3 in DNA: TGTGCCAGCGAGAATTGGGCCTATGGCTACACCTTC. Residues: CASENWAYGYTF.

V usage is TRBV5-1 and J usage is TRBJ1-1, with unresolved D. Trimming pared 3 bases from V and 2 bases from J, leaving 11 bases between. The CDR3 loop spans 14 amino acids. Germline CDR1 reads SGHRS; CDR2 reads YFSETQ. This CDR3 is CASSSGLINTEAFF. DNA for the CDR3: TGCGCCAGCAGCTCAGGACTGATTAACACTGAAGCTTTCTTT.

The V gene is TRBV6-6, the J gene TRBJ1-2; 9 bases fit TRBD1. The CDR3 is 15 amino acids. The J segment lost 4 bases and the V segment lost 5 bases, leaving 8 bases of the junction unmatched. The germline V gene has CDR1 MNHNY and CDR2 SVGAGI (reference sequence). CDR3 amino acids: CASSRRTGAGYGYTF. The DNA of the CDR3 is TGTGCCAGCAGTCGCCGGACAGGGGCAGGCTATGGCTACACCTTC.

The chain couples TRBV7-9 to TRBJ1-1; TRBD1 might be the D (5 bases). CDR1 is SEHNR and CDR2 is FQNEAQ in the germline V gene (reference sequence). V gave up 6 bases and J gave up 6 bases, with 11 bases separating them. This CDR3 has 12 residues. The CDR3 DNA is TGTGCCAGCAGTTTAATGGGGGCTGAAGCTTTCTTT. Residues: CASSLMGAEAFF.

CDR3 amino acids: CASSFPQGVKNIQYF. The CDR3 nucleotides are TGTGCCAGCAGTTTCCCACAGGGGGTCAAAAACATTCAGTACTTC. The chain employs TRBV28 and TRBJ2-4; TRBD1 aligns across 8 bases. The CDR3 has 15 residues. Trimming took 3 bases from V and 3 from J; bases not matched to a gene: 4. The V gene's germline CDR1 is MDHEN and CDR2 SYDVKM.

This sequence joins TRBV7-2 and TRBJ2-7; 12 bases fit TRBD1. This CDR3 is 15 amino acids long. Trimming cost V 4 bases and J 6 bases; bases outside gene matches: 7. CDR1 is SGHTA and CDR2 is FQGNSA in the germline V gene. Here the CDR3 DNA reads TGTGCCAGCAGCTACCGACCGGGACAGGGGGCCGAGCAGTACTTC. It encodes CASSYRPGQGAEQYF.

On this clone itself: Other DNA variants within this sample encode the same CDR3. The CDR3 DNA reads TGCAGTGCTAGCCCCGGGGATACGCAGTATTTT. It codes for CSASPGDTQYF. The chain uses TRBV20-1 and TRBJ2-3, with no clear D. Per the germline V gene, CDR1 is DFQATT and CDR2 is SNEGSKA (reference sequence). Deletions cut 3 bases from V and 6 bases from J, with 7 bases between. This CDR3 is built from 11 residues.

A single count supports this clone. CDR3 DNA sequence: TGTGCCACCAGCAGAGACCCACGGAGGGGCTTGAACACTGAAGCTTTCTTT. This translates into CATSRDPRRGLNTEAFF. V is TRBV15 and J is TRBJ1-1; D may be TRBD1 (5 bases). The germline V gene encodes CDR1 LNHNV and CDR2 YYDKDF (reference sequence). Trimming shortened V by 0 bases and J by 0 bases, and 14 bases separated the two germline ends. This CDR3 spans 17 amino acids.

V and J are TRBV30 and TRBJ1-2; possibly TRBD1 for D (5 bases). Germline values: CDR1 GTSNPN, CDR2 SVGIG (reference sequence). Trimming left V 0 bases short and J 4 bases short, with 12 bases between. There are 14 residues in the CDR3. In DNA, the CDR3 is TGTGCCTGGAGTGTACGGGTGGGACCCTATGGCTACACCTTC. Amino acid sequence: CAWSVRVGPYGYTF.

The genes are TRBV7-2 and TRBJ1-2; 7 positions match TRBD1. Unmatched junction bases numbered 14, after V lost 0 bases and J lost 4 bases. Germline V CDR1 and CDR2: SGHTA, FQGNSA. CDR3 length equals 18 residues. The CDR3 region has the DNA TGTGCCAGCAGCTTAGCGTCAACGTTACGGACAGGTGGCTATGGCTACACCTTC. Translated: CASSLASTLRTGGYGYTF. The variable domain in full, completed from reference TRBV7-2 and TRBJ1-2, reads GAGVSQSPSNKVTEKGKDVELRCDPISGHTALYWYRQSLGQGLEFLIYFQGNSAPDKSGLPSDRFSAERTGGSVSTLTIQRTQQEDSAVYLCASSLASTLRTGGYGYTFGSGTRLTVV.

CDR3 in amino acids: CSARFPEAFF. CDR3 bases: TGCAGTGCTAGATTCCCTGAAGCTTTCTTT. This chain joins TRBV20-1 and TRBJ1-1; D gene ambiguous. Germline lookup yields CDR1 DFQATT and CDR2 SNEGSKA (reference sequence). V lost 2 bases and J lost 6, with 4 bases in between. The CDR3 has 10 residues.

Of note for this clone: The identical CDR3 is also encoded by other nucleotide sequences in the sample. V usage is TRBV28 and J usage is TRBJ1-4; D may be TRBD1 (6 bases). This CDR3 is built from 15 residues. V dropped 3 bases and J dropped 0 bases, with 8 bases sitting between them. From germline, CDR1 is MDHEN and CDR2 SYDVKM. CDR3 in DNA: TGTGCCAGCAGTTTCCGACAGGCAACTAATGAAAAACTGTTTTTT. Its translation is CASSFRQATNEKLFF. Variable domain in full (rest from reference TRBV28 and TRBJ1-4): DVKVTQSSRYLVKRTGEKVFLECVQDMDHENMFWYRQDPGLGLRLIYFSYDVKMKEKGDIPEGYSVSREKKERFSLILESASTNQTSMYLCASSFRQATNEKLFFGSGTQLSVL.

This clone was found once. J is TRBJ2-7 and V is TRBV23-1; D is ambiguous. TRBV23-1 is designated an ORF whose function remains uncertain. The CDR3 covers 12 residues. V was clipped by 6 bases and J by 3 bases, with 9 bases between them. The CDR3 is CASSDHSYEQYF. CDR3 sequence (DNA): TGCGCCAGCAGCGACCACAGCTACGAGCAGTACTTC.

DNA of the CDR3: TGTGCCAGCAGCTTTGACGGGCCGGTTGAGCAGTTCTTC. Translated: CASSFDGPVEQFF. The J gene is TRBJ2-1, the V gene TRBV5-4, with no clear D. The CDR3 has 13 residues. The V end was cut by 2 bases, the J end by 9 bases, with 12 bases between. CDR1 SGHNT and CDR2 YYREEE come from the germline V gene (reference sequence).

CDR3 residues: CASSLADRMNTEAFF. The CDR3 DNA is TGTGCCAGCAGCCTAGCGGACAGAATGAACACTGAAGCTTTCTTT. This sequence joins TRBV9 and TRBJ1-1; D is perhaps TRBD1 (6 bases). The CDR3 has 15 amino acids. CDR1 SGDLS and CDR2 YYNGEE come from the germline V gene. Trimming left V 4 bases short and J 0 bases short, with 13 bases between.

The chain combines TRBV14 with TRBJ1-4, with D unresolved. V was pared by 2 bases and J by 3 bases, with 13 bases between. The CDR3 sequence is 16 residues long. Germline V lookup: CDR1 SGHDN, CDR2 FVKESK. CDR3 loop: CASSQHLGFANEKLFF. CDR3 DNA sequence: TGTGCCAGCAGCCAACATTTGGGGTTCGCTAATGAAAAACTGTTTTTT.

The chain has TRBV5-1 and TRBJ2-1; D is undetermined. Trimming took 1 base from V and 8 from J, leaving 13 bases between them. Germline loops: CDR1 SGHRS, CDR2 YFSETQ. The length of the CDR3 is 14 residues. The CDR3 coding sequence is TGCGCCAGCAGCTTGACACCAGTAAACGATGAGCAGTTCTTC. This codes for CASSLTPVNDEQFF.